This TCR beta chain was obtained from a study of CD8+CD57+ T cells in acquired aplastic anemia. The CDR3 has 16 amino acids. Trimming removed 2 bases from V and 0 bases from J, with 12 bases in between. Germline lookup yields CDR1 MGHRA and CDR2 YSYEKL. According to the study, genomic DNA was the template for TCR beta VDJ and CDR3 profiling. One entry per CDR3 protein, called by TCRdb with MiXCR from the reads. The table lists 150,000 to 200,000 distinct CDR3 sequences, 40% to 60% of them singletons. An expansion of CD8+CD57+ cells by flow cytometry had been shown in patients chosen for sequencing. Blood sampling was performed on the patients, and none of them had received therapy by then. As for this clonotype: This could be a read error, since a much larger clone is one nucleotide away.

This TCR was recovered from a human donor with aplastic anemia. Material: sorted CD4+, CD8+, or CD8+CD57+ T cells (not recorded which) from PBMCs. The chain employs TRBV4-1 and TRBJ2-3; D is unclear. CDR3 residues: CASSQSPSRSTDTQYF. CDR3 nucleotides: TGCGCCAGCAGCCAATCGCCCAGTAGGAGCACAGATACGCAGTATTTT.